The 16 T cell receptor beta chains given below trace back to one sample, sequenced in a study of blood T cell repertoires in COVID-19. The table came from immunoSEQ multiplex PCR; TCRdb's copy has only in-frame clones and leaves some out. The data show 350,000 or so clones, with 90% seen just once and around 7% held by the top ten. The sample was peripheral blood. The receptors come from a young man with active or convalescent COVID-19.

This chain uses TRBV3-1 (or the pseudogene TRBV3-2) with TRBJ1-1; D is possibly TRBD1 (5 bases). The CDR3 is 14 residues long. Germline V gives CDR1 LGHDT, CDR2 YNNKEL (reference sequence). Trimming took off 1 base at V and 5 bases at J, with 11 bases between the two ends. In DNA, the CDR3 is TGTGCCAGCAGCCAAGCAGGGTACGGGACTGAAGCTTTCTTT. Translation: CASSQAGYGTEAFF.

This chain connects TRBV10-3 to TRBJ2-1, with 10 bases that match TRBD2. V shed 4 bases, J shed 4 bases, and the junction held 4 bases outside the gene matches. The CDR3 has 15 residues. Germline V gene lookup returns CDR1 ENHRY and CDR2 SYGVKD. The CDR3 sequence: CAISVVAGGYNEQFF. In DNA form, the CDR3 reads TGTGCCATCAGTGTGGTAGCGGGGGGTTACAATGAGCAGTTCTTC.

The J gene is TRBJ1-3, the V gene TRBV3-1 (or the pseudogene TRBV3-2); D is possibly TRBD1 (6 bases). In germline, CDR1 is LGHDT, CDR2 YNNKEL (reference sequence). Trimming left V 7 bases short and J 2 bases short, with 15 bases between. The CDR3 has 15 amino acids. CDR3 DNA sequence: TGTGCCAGCACTCAACAGGGTCGAACTGGAAACACCATATATTTT. Translation gives CASTQQGRTGNTIYF.

The CDR3 DNA reads TGTGCCATCAGTGAGACAGGGGACTATGGCTACACCTTC. Amino acid sequence: CAISETGDYGYTF. The chain links TRBV10-3 to TRBJ1-2, with 7 bases identical to TRBD1. The V and J ends lost 2 bases and 3 bases, in that order; junction bases with no gene match: 0. CDR3 size: 13 residues. Germline CDR1 is ENHRY and CDR2 is SYGVKD.

The V gene is TRBV14, the J gene TRBJ2-2, with 7 bases that match TRBD1. The CDR3 runs to 16 residues. Germline CDR1 is SGHDN and CDR2 is FVKESK. J lost 3 bases, V lost 1 base, and 5 bases had no gene match. CDR3 protein: CASSQGRGPYTGELFF. The CDR3 coding sequence is TGTGCCAGCAGCCAAGGAAGGGGGCCCTACACCGGGGAGCTGTTTTTT. Full variable domain (outside the CDR3, taken from reference TRBV14 and TRBJ2-2): EAGVTQFPSHSVIEKGQTVTLRCDPISGHDNLYWYRRVMGKEIKFLLHFVKESKQDESGMPNNRFLAERTGGTYSTLKVQPAELEDSGVYFCASSQGRGPYTGELFFGEGSRLTVL.

The gene calls are TRBV7-2 and TRBJ2-7; perhaps TRBD2 as D (6 bases). V lost 2 bases and J lost 4, with 15 bases in between. The germline V gene encodes CDR1 SGHTA and CDR2 FQGNSA. The CDR3 spans 15 residues. The CDR3 is CASSLSGGDPYEQYF. CDR3 nucleotides: TGTGCCAGCAGCTTATCGGGCGGGGACCCATACGAGCAGTACTTC.

The chain combines TRBV4-3 with TRBJ2-1, with 7 nucleotides matching TRBD2. The J segment lost 0 bases and the V segment lost 0 bases, leaving 20 bases of the junction unmatched. CDR3 length: 22 residues. Germline V lookup: CDR1 LGHNA, CDR2 YSLEER. As DNA, the CDR3 is TGCGCCAGCAGCCAAGATCGTATTCAAGGGGCTAGCGGTTATGACTCCTACAATGAGCAGTTCTTC. It is translated as CASSQDRIQGASGYDSYNEQFF.

This chain uses TRBV28 with TRBJ2-2, with TRBD2 as a possible D gene (5 bases). The germline CDR1 and CDR2 sequences are MDHEN and SYDVKM. The CDR3 contains 15 residues. V lost 6 bases and J lost 1, with 12 bases in between. CDR3 region: CASRRTRGNTGELFF. For the CDR3, the DNA is TGTGCCAGCAGGCGAACCCGGGGGAACACCGGGGAGCTGTTTTTT. The complete variable domain, with remaining parts taken from reference TRBV28 and TRBJ2-2, reads DVKVTQSSRYLVKRTGEKVFLECVQDMDHENMFWYRQDPGLGLRLIYFSYDVKMKEKGDIPEGYSVSREKKERFSLILESASTNQTSMYLCASRRTRGNTGELFFGEGSRLTVL.

The rearrangement joins TRBV10-1 to TRBJ1-6; TRBD1 matches at 7 bases. The V gene end was trimmed by 3 bases and the J gene end by 4 bases; junction bases not matched to a gene: 6. Germline CDR1 is WNHNN and CDR2 is SYGVQD (reference sequence). The CDR3 loop spans 16 amino acids. The CDR3 loop is CASSDRTGKYNSPLHF. In DNA form, the CDR3 reads TGCGCCAGCAGTGACCGGACAGGCAAGTATAATTCACCCCTCCACTTT.

The chain has TRBV18 and TRBJ1-6, with TRBD1 matching 7 bases. Trimming took 3 bases from V and 7 from J; bases not matched to a gene: 21. The CDR3 has 20 residues. The germline gives CDR1 KGHSH, CDR2 LQKENI. In DNA form, the CDR3 reads TGTGCCAGCTCACCTTGGCTGTACAGGGGCAATTCCGGGGTGAATTCACCCCTCCACTTT. Translated, it gives CASSPWLYRGNSGVNSPLHF.

The J gene is TRBJ1-5, the V gene TRBV7-8; a possible D gene is TRBD1 (6 bases). Deletions cut 3 bases from V and 4 bases from J, with 13 bases between. Germline V gene data show CDR1 as SGHVS and CDR2 as FQNEAQ. The CDR3 runs to 15 residues. Here the CDR3 reads CASSFMGAQNQPQHF. The DNA for the CDR3 is TGTGCCAGCAGCTTCATGGGGGCCCAAAATCAGCCCCAGCATTTT.

This chain uses TRBV9 with TRBJ1-3, with 8 positions matching TRBD1. CDR1 SGDLS and CDR2 YYNGEE come from the germline V gene. Trimming at V came to 3 bases and at J to 4 bases, leaving 6 bases not matched to a gene. The CDR3 spans 15 residues. DNA for the CDR3: TGTGCCAGCAGCGAAGGGACAGGAAAAGGAAACACCATATATTTT. Translation gives CASSEGTGKGNTIYF.

The gene calls are TRBV19 and TRBJ1-1; TRBD1 aligns across 7 bases. The CDR3 is made up of 17 amino acids. V trimming: 7 bases; J trimming: 2 bases; junction bases outside the gene matches: 16. Germline V gives CDR1 LNHDA, CDR2 SQIVND (reference sequence). The DNA of the CDR3 is TGTGCCAGTACCCACACCCCCGCAGGGGGGCGAAACACTGAAGCTTTCTTT. Its translation is CASTHTPAGGRNTEAFF. The entire variable domain, with the rest obtained from reference TRBV19 and TRBJ1-1, is as follows: DGGITQSPKYLFRKEGQNVTLSCEQNLNHDAMYWYRQDPGQGLRLIYYSQIVNDFQKGDIAEGYSVSREKKESFPLTVTSAQKNPTAFYLCASTHTPAGGRNTEAFFGQGTRLTVV.

V usage is TRBV28 and J usage is TRBJ2-1, with unresolved D. Trimming pared 0 bases from V and 6 bases from J, leaving 6 bases between. CDR3 length: 13 residues. Germline loops: CDR1 MDHEN, CDR2 SYDVKM. Written as DNA, the CDR3 is TGTGCCAGCAGTTTATGGGCAGGCAATGAGCAGTTCTTC. Translating it yields CASSLWAGNEQFF.

The chain carries TRBV10-3 and TRBJ1-2; TRBD1 matches at 8 bases. The CDR3 has 13 amino acids. The junction had 7 bases not matched to a gene; V was cut back by 6 bases and J by 7 bases. Germline V lookup: CDR1 ENHRY, CDR2 SYGVKD. Written as DNA, the CDR3 is TGTGCCATCAGCCCACAGGGGGATGGTGGCTACACCTTC. It codes for CAISPQGDGGYTF.

The chain employs TRBV27 and TRBJ2-7; 7 bases are shared with TRBD2. The CDR3 consists of 15 residues. CDR1 and CDR2 from the germline V gene are MNHEY and SMNVEV (reference sequence). V was pared by 0 bases and J by 7 bases, with 9 bases of the junction left unmatched. The CDR3 spells CASSLSGTILWEQYF. The CDR3 DNA sequence: TGTGCCAGCAGTTTATCCGGGACTATCCTTTGGGAGCAGTACTTC.